A selection of T cell receptor beta chains follows, all from one sample in a study of Tregs in tolerant kidney transplant recipients. The assay was immunoSEQ multiplex PCR, and TCRdb's table has in-frame clones only and misses some. Among just under 65,000 clones listed, roughly 98% were seen once. This specimen consisted of Tregs from blood, obtained before the transplant. These receptors originate from a human donor who received a combined kidney and bone marrow transplant. CDR3s include the opening cysteine and the closing phenylalanine or tryptophan. The order of the fields is V gene, J gene, CDR3 protein.

TRBV18	TRBJ2-3	CASSPPAADTQYF
TRBV4-3	TRBJ2-5	CASSQESLGRGETQYF
TRBV7-9	TRBJ2-5	CASSFGTGAGETQYF
TRBV7-2	TRBJ1-5	CASSSKGDQPQHF
TRBV15	NA	CATSTRTGYDEQYF
TRBV5-5	TRBJ1-6	CASSLVQGANIVDSPLHF
TRBV4-3	TRBJ2-2	CASSLVFGFNTGELFF
TRBV2	TRBJ2-3	CASSVGQSTDTQYF
TRBV7-9	TRBJ2-1	CASSLGSGLAGNNEQFF
TRBV5-6	TRBJ1-2	CASSLLGQENYGYTF
TRBV2	TRBJ2-2	CASTGGLGTRANTGELFF
TRBV6-6	TRBJ1-1	CASSSDRVGTEAFF
TRBV27	TRBJ1-2	CASSSTGIYGYTF
TRBV5-1	TRBJ1-6	CASQAGTGDSPLHF
TRBV29-1	TRBJ2-1	CSTPGLAGAYNEQFF
TRBV5-5	TRBJ2-3	CASSWGQGTDTQYF
TRBV5-1	TRBJ2-3	CASSPQPSGSTDTQYF
TRBV7-9	TRBJ2-3	CASLWVSGSYTQYF
TRBV27	TRBJ1-1	CASSLLRDREAFF
TRBV7-8	TRBJ2-7	CASSLDRVNEQYF
TRBV7-6	TRBJ2-1	CASSARGATYNEQFF
TRBV12-2	TRBJ2-2	CASHALCRGRTGELFF
TRBV20-1	TRBJ1-2	CSAPPGYGYTF
TRBV5-1	TRBJ2-1	CASSLGLAAYNEQFF
TRBV6-6	TRBJ2-3	CASRLGQGYTDTQYF
TRBV14	TRBJ1-6	CASRHTGVGSPLHF
TRBV16	TRBJ1-5	CASSQDRVGVTNQPQHF
TRBV7-2	TRBJ1-1	CASQEQGAATEAFF
TRBV18	TRBJ2-3	CASSPGTRGRTQYF
TRBV6-1	TRBJ2-7	CASSGDRVYEQYF
TRBV7-8	TRBJ1-5	CASSLRGPQHF
TRBV18	TRBJ2-7	CASSPRGAVGTGIAYEQYF
TRBV30	TRBJ1-1	CAWSPRQEINTEAFF
TRBV18	TRBJ1-4	CASSPGTPGEKLFF
TRBV2	TRBJ2-1	CASSDQLAGGGEQFF
TRBV9	TRBJ2-7	CASSVEASGYYEQYF
TRBV9	TRBJ1-5	CASSVTGQTNQPQHF
TRBV5-6	TRBJ2-1	CASSLGGTGFANEQFF
TRBV4-1	TRBJ1-3	CASSQVGQGIRHISGNTIYF
TRBV6-1	TRBJ1-6	CASSERLPLTGGSPLHF
TRBV10-3	TRBJ1-2	CAISDPGKGPYGYTF
TRBV10-3	TRBJ2-7	CAINNNRPGYEQYF
TRBV9	TRBJ1-2	CASSPTANYGYTF
TRBV6-5	TRBJ1-2	CASSWGQGYGYTF
TRBV4-3	TRBJ1-2	CASSQARSANYGYTF
TRBV7-6	TRBJ2-1	CASSFSSGLNEQFF
TRBV30	TRBJ1-6	CARYYRGPDSPLHF
TRBV4-1	TRBJ2-5	CASSQDRRSRTGLETQYF
TRBV11-3	TRBJ2-3	CASSLEGSGYTDTQYF
TRBV7-2	TRBJ1-2	CASSPTGFYGYTF
TRBV27	TRBJ1-2	CASSFLGSSGYTF